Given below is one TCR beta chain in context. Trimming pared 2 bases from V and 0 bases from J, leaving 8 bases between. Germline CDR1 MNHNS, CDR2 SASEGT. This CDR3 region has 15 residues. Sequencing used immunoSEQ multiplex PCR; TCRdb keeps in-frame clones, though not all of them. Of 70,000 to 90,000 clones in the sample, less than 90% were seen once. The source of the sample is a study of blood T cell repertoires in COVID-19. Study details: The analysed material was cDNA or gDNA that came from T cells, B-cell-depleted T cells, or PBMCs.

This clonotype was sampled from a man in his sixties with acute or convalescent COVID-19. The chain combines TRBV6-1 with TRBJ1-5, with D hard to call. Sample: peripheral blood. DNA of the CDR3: TGTGCCAGCAGTGAACAGGTAAATAGCAATCAGCCCCAGCATTTT. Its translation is CASSEQVNSNQPQHF.